These 25 T cell receptor beta chains came from one sample sequenced in a study of Ad26.COV2.S vaccination and SARS-CoV-2 variants (dated by TCRdb to about 2021). The meaning of the sample's treatment or condition label: roughly 19 received Ad26.COV2.S at low or high dose, single or two shots; a few received placebo; per-sample allocation not given. Repertoires of vaccine and placebo recipients were sequenced from samples taken on day 63 after the first injection. Library construction relied on the immunoSEQ multiplex PCR assay. TCRdb took over this immuneACCESS table, retaining in-frame rearrangements with V and J assigned. Such tables are incomplete; in checked studies, under half of the missing clones stem from an unresolved V gene, and the remainder is unexplained. The table for this sample lists 330,000 or so clones; roughly 90% of them were counted only once. In total, the top ten clones hold around 5.5% of the sample.

The material sequenced was peripheral blood, taken in a trial of Ad26.COV2.S vaccine versus placebo. These receptors were taken from a person aged 18 to 59 who received the Ad26.COV2.S COVID-19 vaccine or a placebo.

This clone has a single count. The chain has TRBV4-2 and TRBJ2-1; D unresolved. CDR1 is LGHNA, CDR2 YNFKEQ, per germline. Deletions cut 0 bases from V and 4 bases from J, with 13 bases between. This CDR3 region has 16 residues. This CDR3 is CASSQDPTILYNEQFF. In DNA form, the CDR3 reads TGTGCCAGCAGCCAAGATCCCACCATTCTTTACAATGAGCAGTTCTTC.

Written as DNA, the CDR3 is TGCAGTGCCAGTGACAGGACAGGGAGGGAGCAGTACTTC. Protein product: CSASDRTGREQYF. This chain links TRBV20-1 with TRBJ2-7, with 8 positions matching TRBD1. This CDR3 is 13 amino acids long. Germline CDR1 and CDR2: DFQATT and SNEGSKA (reference sequence). J was trimmed by 7 bases and V by 6 bases; bases with no gene match: 11.

The chain uses TRBV27 and TRBJ2-7; D uncertain. V was pared by 8 bases and J by 0 bases, with 11 bases between. This CDR3 has 13 amino acids. The V gene's germline CDR1 is MNHEY and CDR2 SMNVEV (reference sequence). The CDR3 nucleotides are TGTGCCAGCCTCGGGTATAGCTCCTACGAGCAGTACTTC. The encoded protein is CASLGYSSYEQYF.

The chain employs TRBV4-1 and TRBJ2-1; D is possibly TRBD2 (5 bases). CDR3 length: 16 amino acids. The germline gives CDR1 MGHRA, CDR2 YSYEKL. The V end was cut by 5 bases, the J end by 0 bases, with 14 bases between. CDR3 in amino acids: CASSDDYFFSYNEQFF. As DNA, the CDR3 is TGCGCCAGCAGCGACGACTACTTCTTCTCCTACAATGAGCAGTTCTTC.

About this clone itself: At the DNA level, this CDR3 is encoded by other sequences in the same sample as well. V and J are TRBV9 and TRBJ2-1, with 8 bases matching TRBD2. The CDR3 covers 15 residues. Germline V gene lookup returns CDR1 SGDLS and CDR2 YYNGEE. J gave up 4 bases and V 0 bases, and 3 bases lay outside the gene matches. For the CDR3, the DNA is TGTGCCAGCAGCGTAGGAAGCGGGGGATACAATGAGCAGTTCTTC. Translating gives CASSVGSGGYNEQFF.

This clone was found once. The CDR3 DNA follows: TGTGCCAGTAGTATAGGGACAAGAAGAGAAAAACTGTTTTTT. Translated, it gives CASSIGTRREKLFF. The chain combines TRBV19 with TRBJ1-4, with a possible D match to TRBD1 (5 bases). CDR1 and CDR2 (germline): LNHDA, SQIVND (reference sequence). V lost 1 base, J lost 8 bases, and 11 bases lay in between. This CDR3 comprises 14 residues.

This clone was picked up one time. This rearrangement joins TRBV25-1 to TRBJ1-2; 7 positions match TRBD1. This CDR3 comprises 15 residues. V dropped 3 bases and J dropped 5; count of bases not matched to a gene: 9. Germline-derived CDR1 and CDR2 are MGHDK and SYGVNS. CDR3 in amino acids: CASSDDRAGEYGYTF. The CDR3 coding sequence is TGTGCCAGCAGTGACGACAGGGCCGGGGAGTATGGCTACACCTTC.

This chain uses TRBV25-1 with TRBJ1-4; no clear D gene. This CDR3 is built from 13 residues. Trimming removed 4 bases at V and 7 bases at J, with 10 bases between. Germline CDR1 is MGHDK and CDR2 is SYGVNS. The CDR3 reads CASSVGGSEKLFF. The CDR3, as DNA: TGTGCCAGCAGTGTAGGTGGAAGTGAAAAACTGTTTTTT.

The chain combines TRBV18 with TRBJ1-2, with D possibly being TRBD1 (6 bases). Germline CDR1 is KGHSH and CDR2 is LQKENI. The V end lost 2 bases, the J end lost 3 bases, and 13 bases lay between the germline ends. The CDR3 sequence is 15 residues long. The CDR3 loop is CASSPEWGADYGYTF. The CDR3 DNA is TGTGCCAGCTCACCAGAATGGGGGGCCGACTATGGCTACACCTTC.

This chain connects TRBV12-5 to TRBJ2-2; 9 bases fit TRBD2. In germline, CDR1 is LGHNT, CDR2 FRNRAP. After removal of 6 bases from V and 4 bases from J, the junction contained 9 bases not matched to a gene. The CDR3 loop spans 16 amino acids. The CDR3 loop reads CASGNLAGAPTGELFF. In DNA, the CDR3 is TGTGCTAGTGGGAACTTAGCGGGAGCGCCCACCGGGGAGCTGTTTTTT.

This chain uses TRBV5-8 with TRBJ2-3; tentatively, D is TRBD1 (5 bases). The CDR3 runs 14 residues. V gave up 4 bases and J gave up 6 bases, with 15 bases separating them. The germline V gene has CDR1 SGHTS and CDR2 YDEGEE. The CDR3 nucleotides are TGTGCCAGCAGCCCACGGCAGGGCGACGATACGCAGTATTTT. It translates to CASSPRQGDDTQYF.

This CDR3 is CASSLKGQDPELNTEAFF. The CDR3 DNA reads TGTGCCAGCAGCTTAAAAGGACAGGACCCAGAATTGAACACTGAAGCTTTCTTT. The V call is TRBV21-1, the J call TRBJ1-1; TRBD1 is the table's D call, not checked against the DNA. TRBV21-1 is shown as a pseudogene. The CDR3 totals 18 residues.

The V call is TRBV7-2, the J call TRBJ2-6; D is possibly TRBD1 (6 bases). V was pared by 5 bases and J by 2 bases, with 10 bases between. Germline V lookup: CDR1 SGHTA, CDR2 FQGNSA. The CDR3 is made up of 15 amino acids. CDR3 protein: CASSPGQPGANVLTF. CDR3 nucleotides: TGTGCCAGCAGCCCAGGACAGCCTGGGGCCAACGTCCTGACTTTC.

The V gene is TRBV2, the J gene TRBJ2-7; D possibly corresponds to TRBD1 (5 bases). CDR3 length: 10 amino acids. Germline V gives CDR1 SNHLY, CDR2 FYNNEI. V was cut by 6 bases and J by 12 bases, with 12 bases left in between. This CDR3 is CASRLGQLYV. CDR3 sequence (DNA): TGTGCCAGCAGGTTGGGGCAGCTGTACGTC.

The CDR3 DNA follows: TGCGCCAGCAGCCCAGGGACTAGCGGTCGGGCAGATACGCAGTATTTT. Translating it yields CASSPGTSGRADTQYF. V is TRBV5-1 and J is TRBJ2-3, with TRBD2 identical over 11 bases. The CDR3 loop spans 16 amino acids. Germline V gene lookup returns CDR1 SGHRS and CDR2 YFSETQ. Germline trimming cut 4 bases from V and 4 bases from J; bases unmatched to any gene: 8.

This clone was detected once. The chain recombines TRBV5-1 with TRBJ2-5; possible D gene TRBD1, 6 bases. Germline assignment: CDR1 SGHRS and CDR2 YFSETQ. The CDR3 length is 14 residues. V was shortened by 6 bases and J by 3 bases, with 15 bases between the two germline ends. CDR3 DNA sequence: TGCGCCAGCAAGGGCGGGTCAGGGGAAGAGACCCAGTACTTC. Amino acids: CASKGGSGEETQYF.

The chain employs TRBV4-3 and TRBJ1-3, with D perhaps TRBD1 (6 bases). CDR3 length equals 18 residues. V was trimmed by 0 bases and J by 0 bases, leaving 15 bases between them. Germline CDR1 LGHNA, CDR2 YSLEER. The CDR3 DNA follows: TGCGCCAGCAGCCAAGAACTAACAGGGCCACTCTCTGGAAACACCATATATTTT. Its protein is CASSQELTGPLSGNTIYF.

The chain is built from TRBV7-9 and TRBJ2-2; 7 nucleotides line up with TRBD2. The V segment lost 3 bases and the J segment 3 bases; nucleotides outside the gene matches: 7. CDR1 is SEHNR, CDR2 FQNEAQ, per germline (reference sequence). There are 16 residues in the CDR3. The CDR3 is CASSFLGGVYTGELFF. In DNA form, the CDR3 reads TGTGCCAGCAGCTTCCTTGGGGGGGTTTACACCGGGGAGCTGTTTTTT.

This clone was counted a single time. The V gene is TRBV15, the J gene TRBJ1-5; possible D gene TRBD1, 6 bases. This CDR3 is 14 amino acids long. Germline V CDR1 and CDR2: LNHNV, YYDKDF (reference sequence). The V and J ends lost 3 bases and 3 bases respectively, with 9 bases between them. CDR3 loop: CATSSWGPNQPQHF. CDR3 coding DNA: TGTGCCACCAGCAGTTGGGGGCCCAATCAGCCCCAGCATTTT.

The V call is TRBV5-3, the J call TRBJ2-1; D gene uncertain. TRBV5-3 falls under the ORF class, with uncertain function. V shed 3 bases and J shed 7 bases, with 17 bases lying between them. The CDR3 consists of 15 residues. The CDR3 coding sequence is TGTGCCAGAAGCTGGAATTTGACATCGAAGAATGAGCAGTTCTTC. Its translation: CARSWNLTSKNEQFF.

This clone came up once. The V gene is TRBV27, the J gene TRBJ2-2; D is tentatively TRBD1 or TRBD2 (6 bases each). In germline, CDR1 is MNHEY, CDR2 SMNVEV (reference sequence). The length of the CDR3 is 17 residues. V was trimmed by 2 bases and J by 8 bases, leaving 21 bases between them. The CDR3 protein is CASSLRLESQGRGELFF. Here the CDR3 DNA reads TGTGCCAGCAGTTTACGATTGGAGTCCCAGGGGAGGGGGGAGCTGTTTTTT.

The chain is built from TRBV9 and TRBJ1-1; D is possibly TRBD1 (6 bases). V lost 0 bases to trimming and J lost 1 base, with 10 bases between them. From germline, CDR1 is SGDLS and CDR2 YYNGEE. The CDR3 is made up of 15 amino acids. As DNA, the CDR3 is TGTGCCAGCAGCGTAGAATGGGGGGCGAACACTGAAGCTTTCTTT. Residues: CASSVEWGANTEAFF.

As DNA, the CDR3 is TGTGCCAGTAACGTCCGGGACGGGTACTATGGCTACACCTTC. Its translation is CASNVRDGYYGYTF. This rearrangement joins TRBV19 to TRBJ1-2; TRBD1 might be the D (5 bases). Trimming took 7 bases from V and 3 from J, leaving 15 bases between them. This CDR3 is built from 14 residues. Germline CDR1 is LNHDA and CDR2 is SQIVND (reference sequence).

The chain combines TRBV3-1 (or the pseudogene TRBV3-2) with TRBJ2-7; D gene unclear. V was cut by 3 bases and J by 0 bases, with 18 bases left in between. Germline V lookup: CDR1 LGHDT, CDR2 YNNKEL (reference sequence). This CDR3 is 17 amino acids long. CDR3 in amino acids: CASSHQGRNLSSYEQYV. CDR3 bases: TGTGCCAGCAGCCACCAAGGTAGGAACTTGAGCTCCTACGAGCAGTACGTC.

This chain joins TRBV3-1 (or the pseudogene TRBV3-2) and TRBJ2-7; tentatively, D is TRBD2 (6 bases). CDR3 length: 16 amino acids. Germline CDR1 LGHDT, CDR2 YNNKEL (reference sequence). The V end lost 0 bases, the J end lost 0 bases, and 12 bases lay between the germline ends. In nucleotides, the CDR3 is TGTGCCAGCAGCCAAGATTTACGGGGGTACTCCTACGAGCAGTACTTC. As protein: CASSQDLRGYSYEQYF.